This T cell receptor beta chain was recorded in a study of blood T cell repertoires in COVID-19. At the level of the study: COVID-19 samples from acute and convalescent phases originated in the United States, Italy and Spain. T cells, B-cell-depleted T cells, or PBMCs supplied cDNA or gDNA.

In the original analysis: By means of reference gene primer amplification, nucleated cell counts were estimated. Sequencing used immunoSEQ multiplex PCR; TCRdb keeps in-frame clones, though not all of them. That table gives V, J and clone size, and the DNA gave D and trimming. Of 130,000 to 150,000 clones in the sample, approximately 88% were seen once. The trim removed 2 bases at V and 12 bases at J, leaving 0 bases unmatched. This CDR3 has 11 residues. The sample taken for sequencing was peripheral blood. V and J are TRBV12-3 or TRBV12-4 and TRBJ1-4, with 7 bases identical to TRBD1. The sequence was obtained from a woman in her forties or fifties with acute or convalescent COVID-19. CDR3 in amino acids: CASSLQGELFF. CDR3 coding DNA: TGTGCCAGCAGTTTACAGGGGGAACTGTTTTTT.